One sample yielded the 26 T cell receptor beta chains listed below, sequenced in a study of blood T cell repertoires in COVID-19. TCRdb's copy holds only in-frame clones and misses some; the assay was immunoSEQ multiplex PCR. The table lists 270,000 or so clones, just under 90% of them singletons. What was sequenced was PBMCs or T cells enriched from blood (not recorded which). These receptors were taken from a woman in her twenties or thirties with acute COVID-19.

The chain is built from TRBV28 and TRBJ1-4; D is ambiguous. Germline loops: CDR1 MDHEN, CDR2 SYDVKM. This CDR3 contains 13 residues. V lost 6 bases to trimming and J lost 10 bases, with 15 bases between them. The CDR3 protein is CASRAGLLGKLFF. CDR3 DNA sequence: TGTGCCAGCAGGGCCGGACTGTTGGGAAAACTGTTTTTT.

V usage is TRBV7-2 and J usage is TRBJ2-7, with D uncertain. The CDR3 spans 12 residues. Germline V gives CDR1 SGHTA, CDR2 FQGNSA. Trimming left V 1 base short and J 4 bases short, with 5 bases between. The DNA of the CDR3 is TGTGCCAGCAGCTTAGACTTTTACGAGCAGTACTTC. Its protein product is CASSLDFYEQYF.

Here the CDR3 reads CSVIRDTYEQYF. In DNA, the CDR3 is TGCAGCGTAATCCGGGACACTTACGAGCAGTACTTC. The chain recombines TRBV29-1 with TRBJ2-7; D is perhaps TRBD1 (6 bases). The germline V and J ends were trimmed by 6 bases and 4 bases, with 13 bases remaining between them. The CDR3 consists of 12 residues. CDR1 and CDR2 from the germline V gene are SQVTM and ANQGSEA.

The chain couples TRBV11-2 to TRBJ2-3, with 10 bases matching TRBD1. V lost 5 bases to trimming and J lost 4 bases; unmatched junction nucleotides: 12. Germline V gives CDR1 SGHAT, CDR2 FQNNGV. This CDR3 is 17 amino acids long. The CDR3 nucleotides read TGTGCCAGCAGCCCACCACTCCCGGGACAGGGGCCAGATACGCAGTATTTT. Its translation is CASSPPLPGQGPDTQYF.

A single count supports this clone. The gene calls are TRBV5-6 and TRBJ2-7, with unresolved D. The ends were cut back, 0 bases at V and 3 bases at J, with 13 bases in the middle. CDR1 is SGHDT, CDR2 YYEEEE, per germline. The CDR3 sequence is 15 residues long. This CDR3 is CASSLGSEVVYEQYF. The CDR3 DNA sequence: TGTGCCAGCAGCTTGGGGTCAGAAGTGGTCTACGAGCAGTACTTC.

The DNA of the CDR3 is TGTGCCAGCAGCCCCAAGTGGCAGGGTGGCTACAATGAGCAGTTCTTC. This sequence encodes CASSPKWQGGYNEQFF. The chain uses TRBV7-2 and TRBJ2-1, with D possibly TRBD1 on 5 matching bases. CDR1 and CDR2 (germline): SGHTA, FQGNSA. The CDR3 covers 16 residues. V was trimmed by 5 bases and J by 3 bases, leaving 17 bases between them.

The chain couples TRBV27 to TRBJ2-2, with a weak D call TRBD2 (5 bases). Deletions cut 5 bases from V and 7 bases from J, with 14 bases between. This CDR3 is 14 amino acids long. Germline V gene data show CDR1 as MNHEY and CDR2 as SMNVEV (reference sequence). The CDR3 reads CASSPDWVNGELFF. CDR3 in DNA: TGTGCCAGCAGTCCGGACTGGGTCAACGGGGAGCTGTTTTTT.

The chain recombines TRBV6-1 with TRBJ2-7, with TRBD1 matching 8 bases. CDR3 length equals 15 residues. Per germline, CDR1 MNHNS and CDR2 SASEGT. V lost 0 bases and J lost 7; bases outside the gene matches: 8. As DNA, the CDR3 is TGTGCCAGCAGTGAAGCCCCTGACAGGGGCGGGGAGCAGTACTTC. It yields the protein CASSEAPDRGGEQYF.

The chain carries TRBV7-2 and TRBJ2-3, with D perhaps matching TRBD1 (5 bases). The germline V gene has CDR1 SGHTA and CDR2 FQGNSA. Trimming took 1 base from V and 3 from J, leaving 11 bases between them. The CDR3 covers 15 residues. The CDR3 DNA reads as TGTGCCAGCAGCTTAGGGGGCTGGAGTACAGATACGCAGTATTTT. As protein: CASSLGGWSTDTQYF.

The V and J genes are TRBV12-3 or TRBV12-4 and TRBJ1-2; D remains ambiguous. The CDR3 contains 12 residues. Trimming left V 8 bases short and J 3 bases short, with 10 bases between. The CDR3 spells CASGGIYYGYTF. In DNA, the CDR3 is TGTGCCAGCGGAGGAATTTACTATGGCTACACCTTC.

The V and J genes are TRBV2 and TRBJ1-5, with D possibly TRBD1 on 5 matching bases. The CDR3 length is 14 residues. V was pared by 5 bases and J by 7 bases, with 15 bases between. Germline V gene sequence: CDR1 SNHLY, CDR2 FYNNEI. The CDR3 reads CASSSAQGDQPQHF. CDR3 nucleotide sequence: TGTGCCAGCAGTAGTGCTCAGGGTGACCAGCCCCAGCATTTT.

CDR3 loop: CASGTGDSYEQYF. DNA for the CDR3: TGTGCCAGCGGGACAGGAGACTCCTACGAGCAGTACTTC. The chain employs TRBV12-3 or TRBV12-4 and TRBJ2-7; 8 nucleotides match TRBD1. The CDR3 length is 13 residues. Trimming at V came to 8 bases and at J to 0 bases, leaving 3 bases not matched to a gene.

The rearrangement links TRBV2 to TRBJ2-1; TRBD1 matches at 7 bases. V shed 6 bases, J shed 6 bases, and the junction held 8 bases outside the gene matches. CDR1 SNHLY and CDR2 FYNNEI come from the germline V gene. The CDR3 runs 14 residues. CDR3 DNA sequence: TGTGCCAGCAGCCGAGACAGGGCGGCCAATGAGCAGTTCTTC. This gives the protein CASSRDRAANEQFF.

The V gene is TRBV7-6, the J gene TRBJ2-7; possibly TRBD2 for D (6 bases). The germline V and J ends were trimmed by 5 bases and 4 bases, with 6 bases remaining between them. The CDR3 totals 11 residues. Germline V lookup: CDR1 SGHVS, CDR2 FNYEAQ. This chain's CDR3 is CASSRGYEQYF. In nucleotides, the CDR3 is TGTGCCAGCAGCCGGGGGTACGAGCAGTACTTC.

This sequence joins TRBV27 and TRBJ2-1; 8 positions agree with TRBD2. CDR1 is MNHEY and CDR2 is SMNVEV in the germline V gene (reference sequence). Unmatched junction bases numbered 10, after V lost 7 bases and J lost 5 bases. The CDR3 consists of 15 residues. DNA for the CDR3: TGTGCCAGCAAGAACTTGGGGACTAGAGACAATGAGCAGTTCTTC. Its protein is CASKNLGTRDNEQFF.

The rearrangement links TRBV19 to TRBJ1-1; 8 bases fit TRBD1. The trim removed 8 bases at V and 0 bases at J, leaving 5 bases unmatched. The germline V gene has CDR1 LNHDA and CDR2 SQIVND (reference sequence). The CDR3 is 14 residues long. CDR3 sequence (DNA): TGTGCCAGTGGGAACAGGGGGATGAACACTGAAGCTTTCTTT. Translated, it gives CASGNRGMNTEAFF. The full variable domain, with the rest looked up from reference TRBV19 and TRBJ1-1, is DGGITQSPKYLFRKEGQNVTLSCEQNLNHDAMYWYRQDPGQGLRLIYYSQIVNDFQKGDIAEGYSVSREKKESFPLTVTSAQKNPTAFYLCASGNRGMNTEAFFGQGTRLTVV.

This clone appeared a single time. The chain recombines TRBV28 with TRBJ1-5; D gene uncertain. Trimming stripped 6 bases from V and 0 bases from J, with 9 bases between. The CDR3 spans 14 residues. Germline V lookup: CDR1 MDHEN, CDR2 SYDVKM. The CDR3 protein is CASSYDISNQPQHF. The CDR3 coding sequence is TGTGCCAGCAGCTACGACATTAGCAATCAGCCCCAGCATTTT. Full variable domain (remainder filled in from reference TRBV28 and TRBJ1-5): DVKVTQSSRYLVKRTGEKVFLECVQDMDHENMFWYRQDPGLGLRLIYFSYDVKMKEKGDIPEGYSVSREKKERFSLILESASTNQTSMYLCASSYDISNQPQHFGDGTRLSIL.

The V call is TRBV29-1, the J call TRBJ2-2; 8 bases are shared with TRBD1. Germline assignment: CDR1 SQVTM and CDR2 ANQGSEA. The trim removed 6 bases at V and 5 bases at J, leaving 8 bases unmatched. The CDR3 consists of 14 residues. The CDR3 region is CSVTDRAGTGELFF. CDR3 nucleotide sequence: TGCAGCGTCACGGACAGGGCGGGGACCGGGGAGCTGTTTTTT.

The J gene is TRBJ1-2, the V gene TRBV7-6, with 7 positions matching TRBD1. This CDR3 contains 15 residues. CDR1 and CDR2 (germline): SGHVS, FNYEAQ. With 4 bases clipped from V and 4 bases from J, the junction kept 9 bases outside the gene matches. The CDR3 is CASSSNDRAPYGYTF. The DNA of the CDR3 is TGTGCCAGCAGCTCAAACGACAGGGCACCCTATGGCTACACCTTC.

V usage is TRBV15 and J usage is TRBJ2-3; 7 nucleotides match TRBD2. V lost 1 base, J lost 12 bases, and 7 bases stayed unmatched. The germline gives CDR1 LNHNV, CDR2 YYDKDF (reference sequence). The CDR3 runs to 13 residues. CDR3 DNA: TGTGCCACCAGCAGAGTAGTGACGGGAGGTCAGTATTTT. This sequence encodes CATSRVVTGGQYF. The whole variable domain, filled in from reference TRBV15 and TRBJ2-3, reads DAMVIQNPRYQVTQFGKPVTLSCSQTLNHNVMYWYQQKSSQAPKLLFHYYDKDFNNEADTPDNFQSRRPNTSFCFLDIRSPGLGDTAMYLCATSRVVTGGQYFGPGTRLTVL.

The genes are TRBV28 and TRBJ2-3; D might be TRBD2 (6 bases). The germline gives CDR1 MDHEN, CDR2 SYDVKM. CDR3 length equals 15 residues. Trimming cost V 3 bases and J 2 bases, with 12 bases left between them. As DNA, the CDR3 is TGTGCCAGCAGTTTTTCGGGAGCCTACACAGATACGCAGTATTTT. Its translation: CASSFSGAYTDTQYF.

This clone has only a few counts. CDR3 in amino acids: CSAYAGEQYF. DNA for the CDR3: TGCAGCGCTTACGCGGGCGAGCAGTACTTC. The rearrangement joins TRBV29-1 to TRBJ2-7, with D perhaps TRBD2 (5 bases). The CDR3 spans 10 residues. Germline loops: CDR1 SQVTM, CDR2 ANQGSEA. The V and J ends lost 7 bases and 6 bases respectively, with 10 bases between them.

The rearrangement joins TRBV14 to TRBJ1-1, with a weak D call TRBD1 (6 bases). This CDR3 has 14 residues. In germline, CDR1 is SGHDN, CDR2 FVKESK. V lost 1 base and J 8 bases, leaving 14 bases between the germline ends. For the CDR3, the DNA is TGTGCCAGCAGCCAAGTAGGGGGGGCTGCGGAAGCTTTCTTT. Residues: CASSQVGGAAEAFF.

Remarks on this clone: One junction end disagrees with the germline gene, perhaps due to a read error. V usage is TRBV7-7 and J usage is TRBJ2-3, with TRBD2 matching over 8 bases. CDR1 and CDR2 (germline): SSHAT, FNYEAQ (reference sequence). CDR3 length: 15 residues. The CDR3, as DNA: TGTGCTAGCAGCCCTTCTGCGGGAGGTTTAGATACGCAGTATTTT. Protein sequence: CASSPSAGGLDTQYF.

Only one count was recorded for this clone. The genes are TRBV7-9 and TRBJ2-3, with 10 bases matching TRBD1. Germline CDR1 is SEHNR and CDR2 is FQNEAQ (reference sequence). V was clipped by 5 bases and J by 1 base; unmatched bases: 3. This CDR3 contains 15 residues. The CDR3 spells CASSATGGGTDTQYF. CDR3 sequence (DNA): TGTGCCAGCAGCGCGACAGGGGGCGGCACAGATACGCAGTATTTT.

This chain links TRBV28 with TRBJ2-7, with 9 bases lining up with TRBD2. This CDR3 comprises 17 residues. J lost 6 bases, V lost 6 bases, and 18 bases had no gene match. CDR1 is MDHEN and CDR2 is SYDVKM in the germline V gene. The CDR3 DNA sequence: TGTGCCAGCAGGGGGGCCGACGGTATAGCGGGAGTGGTCGAGCAGTACTTC. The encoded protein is CASRGADGIAGVVEQYF.